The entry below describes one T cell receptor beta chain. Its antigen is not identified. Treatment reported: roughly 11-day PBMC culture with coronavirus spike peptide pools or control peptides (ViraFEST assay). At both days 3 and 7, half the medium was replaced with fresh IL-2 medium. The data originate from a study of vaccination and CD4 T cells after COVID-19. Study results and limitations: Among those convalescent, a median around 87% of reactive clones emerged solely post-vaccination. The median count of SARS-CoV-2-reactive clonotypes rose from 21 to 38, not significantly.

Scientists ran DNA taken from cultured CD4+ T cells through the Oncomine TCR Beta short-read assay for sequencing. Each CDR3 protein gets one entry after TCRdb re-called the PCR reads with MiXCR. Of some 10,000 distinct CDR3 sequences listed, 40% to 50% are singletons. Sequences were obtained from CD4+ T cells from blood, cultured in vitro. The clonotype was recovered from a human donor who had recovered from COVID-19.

This CDR3 reads CASSLRPGSSYEQYF. CDR3 DNA: TGTGCCAGCAGCTTAAGGCCAGGGTCCTCCTACGAGCAGTACTTC. This sequence joins TRBV7-2 and TRBJ2-7; perhaps TRBD1 as D (5 bases). The germline V gene encodes CDR1 SGHTA and CDR2 FQGNSA. The CDR3 is 15 residues long. V lost 2 bases and J lost 0, with 11 bases in between.